The next 19 T cell receptor beta chains were all read from a single sample in a study of blood T cell repertoires in COVID-19. TCRdb's copy holds only in-frame clones and misses some; the assay was immunoSEQ multiplex PCR. Here the sample spans 150,000 to 200,000 clones, 80% being singletons. Sequencing was performed on PBMCs or T cells enriched from blood (not recorded which). These TCRs come from a man aged 35-49 years who had recovered from COVID-19.

The chain links TRBV30 to TRBJ1-2, with D unresolved. V was trimmed by 0 bases and J by 7 bases, leaving 15 bases between them. CDR1 GTSNPN and CDR2 SVGIG come from the germline V gene (reference sequence). This CDR3 comprises 14 residues. The CDR3 DNA reads TGTGCCTGGAGTGTTGGAGGGTCGGGATTTGGCTACACCTTC. It encodes CAWSVGGSGFGYTF.

The gene calls are TRBV7-3 and TRBJ2-5; 7 nucleotides align to TRBD2. Germline V gives CDR1 SGHTA, CDR2 FQGTGA. J lost 5 bases, V lost 3 bases, and 3 bases had no gene match. This CDR3 region has 13 residues. Here the CDR3 DNA reads TGTGCCAGCAGCTTCGACGGGGGGGAGACCCAGTACTTC. Encoded protein: CASSFDGGETQYF.

V gene TRBV3-1 (or the pseudogene TRBV3-2) combines with J gene TRBJ2-3, with D maybe TRBD2 (5 bases). This CDR3 comprises 13 residues. Trimming took off 4 bases at V and 4 bases at J, with 9 bases between the two ends. CDR1 and CDR2 from the germline V gene are LGHDT and YNNKEL (reference sequence). The CDR3 region has the DNA TGTGCCAGCAGCCCAGGAGGTGCAGATACGCAGTATTTT. The encoded protein is CASSPGGADTQYF.

This chain links TRBV3-1 (or the pseudogene TRBV3-2) with TRBJ1-4; the D gene is possibly TRBD1 (6 bases). Germline V CDR1 and CDR2: LGHDT, YNNKEL (reference sequence). The CDR3 has 17 amino acids. The germline V and J ends were trimmed by 4 bases and 8 bases, with 23 bases remaining between them. The CDR3 here is CASSRTLLGQMGEKLFF. The DNA of the CDR3 is TGTGCCAGCAGCCGTACCCTATTGGGACAAATGGGGGAAAAACTGTTTTTT.

The chain combines TRBV6-1 with TRBJ2-7; 7 bases match TRBD1. The germline V gene has CDR1 MNHNS and CDR2 SASEGT. The CDR3 runs 13 residues. The junction had 1 base not matched to a gene; V was cut back by 3 bases and J by 2 bases. DNA of the CDR3: TGTGCCAGCAGTGACCAGGGGGCCTACGAGCAGTACGTC. Translating it yields CASSDQGAYEQYV.

This chain joins TRBV7-8 and TRBJ2-1; possibly TRBD1 for D (6 bases). The CDR3 contains 16 residues. Germline values: CDR1 SGHVS, CDR2 FQNEAQ. The V end was cut by 0 bases, the J end by 0 bases, with 9 bases between. This CDR3 is CASSLAGQISYNEQFF. The CDR3 DNA reads as TGTGCCAGCAGCTTAGCCGGACAGATCTCCTACAATGAGCAGTTCTTC.

J is TRBJ2-4 and V is TRBV3-1 (or the pseudogene TRBV3-2), with TRBD1 identical over 9 bases. CDR3 length: 14 residues. The V gene end was trimmed by 3 bases and the J gene end by 8 bases; junction bases not matched to a gene: 5. In germline, CDR1 is LGHDT, CDR2 YNNKEL (reference sequence). This CDR3 is CASSQGTGIDIQYF. In DNA, the CDR3 is TGTGCCAGCAGCCAGGGGACAGGGATCGACATTCAGTACTTC.

The chain is built from TRBV5-1 and TRBJ1-1, with D hard to call. The CDR3 loop spans 15 amino acids. Germline loops: CDR1 SGHRS, CDR2 YFSETQ. The V end lost 4 bases, the J end lost 1 base, and 14 bases lay between the germline ends. The CDR3 bases are TGCGCCAGCAGCCCGGAGGCGTCTGCGAACACTGAAGCTTTCTTT. Translating it yields CASSPEASANTEAFF.

The chain has TRBV6-5 and TRBJ1-1, with 7 bases aligning to TRBD1. Germline CDR1 reads MNHEY; CDR2 reads SVGAGI. Trimming removed 6 bases from V and 1 base from J; junction bases left unmatched: 2. The CDR3 length is 13 residues. The CDR3 sequence is CASRNRGNTEAFF. The CDR3 coding sequence is TGTGCCAGCAGAAACAGGGGGAACACTGAAGCTTTCTTT.

This chain connects TRBV7-3 to TRBJ1-5, with 7 bases that match TRBD1. CDR3 size: 17 residues. Germline CDR1 reads SGHTA; CDR2 reads FQGTGA. The V segment lost 5 bases and the J segment 3 bases; nucleotides outside the gene matches: 13. The CDR3 reads CASSLDHLRGNNQPQHF. The CDR3 nucleotides are TGTGCCAGCAGCCTAGACCACCTCAGGGGGAACAATCAGCCCCAGCATTTT.

V gene TRBV7-9 combines with J gene TRBJ2-2; 7 bases are a match to TRBD2. The CDR3 is 16 amino acids. Germline V gives CDR1 SEHNR, CDR2 FQNEAQ (reference sequence). Trimming at V came to 3 bases and at J to 1 base, leaving 5 bases not matched to a gene. The CDR3 bases are TGTGCCAGCAGCTTGAGGGCTAGCGGGAACACCGGGGAGCTGTTTTTT. This translates into CASSLRASGNTGELFF.

The chain couples TRBV5-6 to TRBJ2-3, with 9 positions matching TRBD2. Germline loops: CDR1 SGHDT, CDR2 YYEEEE. The CDR3 has 17 amino acids. J lost 2 bases, V lost 7 bases, and 14 bases had no gene match. The CDR3 DNA reads as TGTGCCAGCCGCGGGGGCACTAGCGGGCTTTTCACAGATACGCAGTATTTT. This codes for CASRGGTSGLFTDTQYF.

A single count supports this clone. J is TRBJ2-3 and V is TRBV3-1 (or the pseudogene TRBV3-2); 14 bases fit TRBD2. The CDR3 is 18 amino acids. Looked up from germline, CDR1 is LGHDT and CDR2 is YNNKEL (reference sequence). V gave up 1 base and J gave up 1 base; unmatched junction bases: 4. The chain's CDR3 is CASSQGVGLAGGTDTQYF. Here the CDR3 DNA reads TGTGCCAGCAGCCAAGGGGTGGGACTAGCGGGGGGCACAGATACGCAGTATTTT.

This sequence joins TRBV25-1 and TRBJ2-1, with 7 bases aligning to TRBD1. The length of the CDR3 is 18 residues. Trimming took 1 base from V and 2 from J; bases not matched to a gene: 11. CDR1 is MGHDK and CDR2 is SYGVNS in the germline V gene. In nucleotides, the CDR3 is TGTGCCAGCAGTGAATCGTTTTCCCAGGGACAGACCTACAATGAGCAGTTCTTC. It yields the protein CASSESFSQGQTYNEQFF. Drawing the rest from reference TRBV25-1 and TRBJ2-1, the complete variable domain is EADIYQTPRYLVIGTGKKITLECSQTMGHDKMYWYQQDPGMELHLIHYSYGVNSTEKGDLSSESTVSRIRTEHFPLTLESARPSHTSQYLCASSESFSQGQTYNEQFFGPGTRLTVL.

The V gene is TRBV11-2, the J gene TRBJ2-1, with TRBD2 identical over 10 bases. The trim removed 1 base at V and 7 bases at J, leaving 10 bases unmatched. Per the germline V gene, CDR1 is SGHAT and CDR2 is FQNNGV. This CDR3 comprises 17 residues. The CDR3 region has the DNA TGTGCCAGCAGCTTAGCCCCGATTAGCGGGGGGCTAAATGAGCAGTTCTTC. Translating it yields CASSLAPISGGLNEQFF.

This rearrangement joins TRBV7-2 to TRBJ1-3; no firm D call. Trimming took off 5 bases at V and 4 bases at J, with 12 bases between the two ends. The CDR3 spans 14 residues. Germline CDR1 SGHTA, CDR2 FQGNSA. The CDR3 DNA follows: TGTGCCAGCAGCCCCGGATGGGAGGGAAACACCATATATTTT. Translation: CASSPGWEGNTIYF.

In this sample, this clone turned up once. This rearrangement joins TRBV9 to TRBJ1-6; 7 nucleotides line up with TRBD1. After removal of 3 bases from V and 7 bases from J, the junction contained 7 bases not matched to a gene. Germline V CDR1 and CDR2: SGDLS, YYNGEE. CDR3 length: 15 amino acids. This CDR3 is CASSATGEPNSPLHF. As DNA, the CDR3 is TGTGCCAGCAGCGCTACAGGGGAACCGAATTCACCCCTCCACTTT.

This clone was observed a single time. The chain combines TRBV19 with TRBJ2-1; D is unclear. The ends were cut back, 3 bases at V and 3 bases at J, with 6 bases in the middle. Germline loops: CDR1 LNHDA, CDR2 SQIVND (reference sequence). CDR3 length: 13 amino acids. The CDR3 region has the DNA TGTGCCAGTAGTATGCAGTTCTACAATGAGCAGTTCTTC. Translation: CASSMQFYNEQFF.

V usage is TRBV24-1 and J usage is TRBJ1-1; D is unclear. This CDR3 is built from 15 residues. Deletions cut 2 bases from V and 0 bases from J, with 9 bases between. Germline V CDR1 and CDR2: KGHDR, SFDVKD. This CDR3 reads CATSDSGSLNTEAFF. The CDR3 coding sequence is TGTGCCACCAGTGATTCGGGAAGCTTGAACACTGAAGCTTTCTTT.